This TCR beta chain appears in the sequencing data of a study of CD8 T cells in ankylosing spondylitis. Points from the study as a whole: Made up of eight or nine highly homologous variants, a TCR beta motif appeared characteristic of ankylosing spondylitis blood. In ankylosing spondylitis patients, matched synovial fluid reportedly showed significant enrichment of disease-linked clones. Those disease-linked clones were CD8+; they were also relatively rare in peripheral blood.

Trimming shortened V by 3 bases and J by 10 bases, and 16 bases separated the two germline ends. The CDR3 is 14 residues long. Germline assignment: CDR1 LNHNV and CDR2 YYDKDF (reference sequence). TCR beta libraries were made by quantitative 5'-RACE with molecular barcodes. TCRdb re-analysed the 5' RACE reads in MiXCR, keeping a single row per CDR3 protein. The table lists roughly 180,000 distinct CDR3 sequences, roughly 12% of them singletons. This clonotype showed up many times. Its antigen is not identified. J is TRBJ2-1 and V is TRBV15; D might be TRBD2 (6 bases). This TCR came from a male donor with ankylosing spondylitis or in good health (not recorded which). The sample comprised blood, either unsorted or a sorted T cell fraction (not recorded which). This CDR3 is CATSRGGTPREQFF. The CDR3 DNA reads as TGTGCCACCAGCAGGGGTGGGACTCCGAGGGAGCAGTTCTTC.